These T cell receptor beta chains were read from a single sample in a study of blood T cell repertoires in COVID-19. Clones were sequenced by immunoSEQ multiplex PCR, and TCRdb holds only the in-frame ones, with some missing. The sample consists of over 140,000 clones, about four fifths of them appearing once. The source material was peripheral blood. Source of these receptors: a woman aged 55-70 years with acute or convalescent COVID-19. The CDR3 runs from the conserved cysteine through the conserved F or W. The D gene is left open where the match is weak. Expanded clones are given a class, and other clones once, few, many or no size at all.

abundance: -; j_gene: TRBJ2-1; len: 17; v_gene: TRBV14; d_gene: TRBD2; CDR3nt: TGTGCCAGCAGCTCCCTTGCCGGACTAGCGGGAATCGCTGAGCAGTTCTTC; CDR3aa: CASSSLAGLAGIAEQFF
abundance: -; j_gene: TRBJ2-7; len: 15; v_gene: TRBV11-2; d_gene: TRBD1; CDR3nt: TGTGCCAGCAGCTCCGCCGGGACAGGGTTATACGAGCAGTACTTC; CDR3aa: CASSSAGTGLYEQYF
abundance: few; j_gene: TRBJ1-1; len: 15; v_gene: TRBV12-5; d_gene: TRBD1; CDR3nt: TGTGCTAGTGGTTTGGTATGGGGACAGGGCACTGAAGCTTTCTTT; CDR3aa: CASGLVWGQGTEAFF
abundance: few; j_gene: TRBJ2-2; len: 15; v_gene: TRBV5-1; d_gene: TRBD1; CDR3nt: TGCGCCAGCAGCTTGGGACAGGGGGCCGCCGGGGAGCTGTTTTTT; CDR3aa: CASSLGQGAAGELFF
abundance: few; j_gene: TRBJ1-1; len: 14; v_gene: TRBV5-5; d_gene: TRBD1; CDR3nt: TGTGCCAGCAGCTTGGAACAGGGGTTGTCCGAAGCTTTCTTT; CDR3aa: CASSLEQGLSEAFF
abundance: few; j_gene: TRBJ1-6; len: 14; v_gene: TRBV3-1/TRBV3-2; d_gene: TRBD1; CDR3nt: TGTGCCAGCAGCCAGACAGGGGGAGAATCACCCCTCCACTTT; CDR3aa: CASSQTGGESPLHF
abundance: once; j_gene: TRBJ2-1; len: 15; v_gene: TRBV7-9; d_gene: TRBD2; CDR3nt: TGTGCCAGCAGGCGGACTAGCGGGAGTTTTAATGAGCAGTTCTTC; CDR3aa: CASRRTSGSFNEQFF
abundance: -; j_gene: TRBJ2-1; len: 13; v_gene: TRBV28; d_gene: -; CDR3nt: TGTGCCAGCAAAGGGGACTTCTACAATGAGCAGTTCTTC; CDR3aa: CASKGDFYNEQFF
abundance: -; j_gene: TRBJ1-1; len: 11; v_gene: TRBV6-5; d_gene: -; CDR3nt: TGTGCCAGCTGGTCGGTCCCTGAAGCTTTCTTT; CDR3aa: CASWSVPEAFF
abundance: few; j_gene: TRBJ1-2; len: 13; v_gene: TRBV27; d_gene: -; CDR3nt: TGTGCCAGCAGTTTAGGAGGGGTCTATGGCTACACCTTC; CDR3aa: CASSLGGVYGYTF
abundance: -; j_gene: TRBJ2-1; len: 14; v_gene: TRBV28; d_gene: TRBD1; CDR3nt: TGTGCCAGCAGTTTACGAATAACAGGGGGCGAGCAGTTCTTC; CDR3aa: CASSLRITGGEQFF
abundance: -; j_gene: TRBJ1-2; len: 14; v_gene: TRBV4-3; d_gene: TRBD1; CDR3nt: TGCGCCAGCAGCCAAGACAGGGGGGAACGTGGCTACACCTTC; CDR3aa: CASSQDRGERGYTF
abundance: -; j_gene: TRBJ2-1; len: 14; v_gene: TRBV28; d_gene: TRBD1; CDR3nt: TGTGCCAGCAGAACTCCTGGGGACAGAAATGAGCAGTTCTTC; CDR3aa: CASRTPGDRNEQFF
abundance: -; j_gene: TRBJ2-3; len: 16; v_gene: TRBV6-1; d_gene: -; CDR3nt: TGTGCCAGCAGTGTAGGAGTGAGGTCTTCCAGAGATACGCAGTATTTT; CDR3aa: CASSVGVRSSRDTQYF
abundance: -; j_gene: TRBJ2-2; len: 15; v_gene: TRBV9; d_gene: TRBD2; CDR3nt: TGTGCCAGCAGCGTAGTCACTAGCGGGAACGGGGAGCTGTTTTTT; CDR3aa: CASSVVTSGNGELFF
abundance: -; j_gene: TRBJ1-5; len: 17; v_gene: TRBV19; d_gene: TRBD1; CDR3nt: TGTGCCAGTAGTATATCCGGAGGGACAGTTAGCAATCAGCCCCAGCATTTT; CDR3aa: CASSISGGTVSNQPQHF
abundance: -; j_gene: TRBJ1-1; len: 12; v_gene: TRBV2; d_gene: -; CDR3nt: TGTGCCAGCAGTCCCAGCGACACTGAAGCTTTCTTT; CDR3aa: CASSPSDTEAFF
abundance: once; j_gene: TRBJ2-3; len: 16; v_gene: TRBV28; d_gene: TRBD2; CDR3nt: TGTGCCAGCAGTGCTAGCGGGAGGACGAGCACAGATACGCAGTATTTT; CDR3aa: CASSASGRTSTDTQYF
abundance: -; j_gene: TRBJ1-2; len: 17; v_gene: TRBV30; d_gene: TRBD1; CDR3nt: TGTGCCTGGAGTGGCCTCCGGGACAGGCGAGAGAATTATGGCTACACCTTC; CDR3aa: CAWSGLRDRRENYGYTF
abundance: -; j_gene: TRBJ2-6; len: 14; v_gene: TRBV5-4; d_gene: -; CDR3nt: TGTGCCAGCAGCCCGAGCTCTGGGGCCAACGTCCTGACTTTC; CDR3aa: CASSPSSGANVLTF
abundance: -; j_gene: TRBJ2-1; len: 12; v_gene: TRBV29-1; d_gene: TRBD2; CDR3nt: TGCAGCGCCGGGACTAGCGCCAATGAGCAGTTCTTC; CDR3aa: CSAGTSANEQFF
abundance: -; j_gene: TRBJ1-5; len: 17; v_gene: TRBV19; d_gene: TRBD1; CDR3nt: TGTGCCAGTAGAGGGATGGGACAGGGGGCCACCAATCAGCCCCAGCATTTT; CDR3aa: CASRGMGQGATNQPQHF
abundance: -; j_gene: TRBJ2-1; len: 16; v_gene: TRBV5-1; d_gene: TRBD2; CDR3nt: TGCGCCAGCAGCTTGGGTCCTAGCGGGAGCATGTATGAGCAGTTCTTC; CDR3aa: CASSLGPSGSMYEQFF
abundance: -; j_gene: TRBJ2-1; len: 15; v_gene: TRBV7-2; d_gene: TRBD2; CDR3nt: TGTGCCAGCAGCTGGGGAGCTAGCGGCTACAATGAGCAGTTCTTC; CDR3aa: CASSWGASGYNEQFF
abundance: -; j_gene: TRBJ1-4; len: 12; v_gene: TRBV20-1; d_gene: -; CDR3nt: TGCAGTGCTAGTCAGGGTTATGAAAAACTGTTTTTT; CDR3aa: CSASQGYEKLFF
abundance: few; j_gene: TRBJ1-2; len: 13; v_gene: TRBV27; d_gene: -; CDR3nt: TGTGCCAGCAGTTTATCGTGGGCCTATGGCTACACCTTC; CDR3aa: CASSLSWAYGYTF
abundance: -; j_gene: TRBJ1-2; len: 15; v_gene: TRBV28; d_gene: TRBD1; CDR3nt: TGTGCCAGCAGTCCTTCAGGGACAGGGGGCTATGGCTACACCTTC; CDR3aa: CASSPSGTGGYGYTF
abundance: once; j_gene: TRBJ2-1; len: 15; v_gene: TRBV6-6; d_gene: -; CDR3nt: TGTGCCAGCAGTTACTCAGGGGGGGATAACAATGAGCAGTTCTTC; CDR3aa: CASSYSGGDNNEQFF
abundance: -; j_gene: TRBJ2-7; len: 13; v_gene: TRBV7-2; d_gene: -; CDR3nt: TGTGCCAGCAGCTTAGTGAGCGCGTACGAGCAGTACTTC; CDR3aa: CASSLVSAYEQYF
abundance: -; j_gene: TRBJ1-5; len: 15; v_gene: TRBV10-3; d_gene: -; CDR3nt: TGTGCCATCAGTGAAGGGGGTTATAGCAATCAGCCCCAGCATTTT; CDR3aa: CAISEGGYSNQPQHF
abundance: -; j_gene: TRBJ1-2; len: 13; v_gene: TRBV3-1/TRBV3-2; d_gene: -; CDR3nt: TGTGCCAGCAGCCAAGATCTGGGAGACGGCTACACCTTC; CDR3aa: CASSQDLGDGYTF
abundance: -; j_gene: TRBJ1-1; len: 15; v_gene: TRBV19; d_gene: -; CDR3nt: TGTGCCAGTAGTATTTGGGGGGACCAGAACACTGAAGCTTTCTTT; CDR3aa: CASSIWGDQNTEAFF
abundance: -; j_gene: TRBJ1-3; len: 14; v_gene: TRBV28; d_gene: -; CDR3nt: TGTGCCAGCAAGAGCCCTCACTCGGGAAACACCATATATTTT; CDR3aa: CASKSPHSGNTIYF
abundance: -; j_gene: TRBJ1-1; len: 15; v_gene: TRBV28; d_gene: -; CDR3nt: TGTGCCAGCAGTTTAGGAGGGGTAGTGGGCACTGAAGCTTTCTTT; CDR3aa: CASSLGGVVGTEAFF
abundance: once; j_gene: TRBJ1-2; len: 15; v_gene: TRBV15; d_gene: -; CDR3nt: TGTGCCACCAGCAGAGGTCCCGTCGGTACCTATGGCTACACCTTC; CDR3aa: CATSRGPVGTYGYTF
abundance: -; j_gene: TRBJ2-1; len: 11; v_gene: TRBV5-1; d_gene: -; CDR3nt: TGCGCCAGCAGCTCAGGCAATGAGCAGTTCTTC; CDR3aa: CASSSGNEQFF
abundance: few; j_gene: TRBJ1-5; len: 15; v_gene: TRBV18; d_gene: TRBD1; CDR3nt: TGTGCCAGCTCACCGGACAGGGGTAGCGGTCAGCCCCAGCATTTT; CDR3aa: CASSPDRGSGQPQHF
abundance: -; j_gene: TRBJ2-1; len: 15; v_gene: TRBV28; d_gene: -; CDR3nt: TGTGCCAGCAGTTTAGGCGGAGGGCAGGGCAATGAGCAGTTCTTC; CDR3aa: CASSLGGGQGNEQFF
abundance: -; j_gene: TRBJ1-2; len: 15; v_gene: TRBV19; d_gene: TRBD1; CDR3nt: TGTGCCAGTAGTCTCGACCGGGACAGGGGTCTTGGCTACACCTTC; CDR3aa: CASSLDRDRGLGYTF
abundance: -; j_gene: TRBJ1-4; len: 15; v_gene: TRBV5-1; d_gene: -; CDR3nt: TGCGCCAGCAGCTTTGGGAGTGCAACTAATGAAAAACTGTTTTTT; CDR3aa: CASSFGSATNEKLFF
abundance: -; j_gene: TRBJ2-5; len: 14; v_gene: TRBV3-1/TRBV3-2; d_gene: TRBD2; CDR3nt: TGTGCCAGCAGTCCCTCGGGACTAGTAGAGACCCAGTACTTC; CDR3aa: CASSPSGLVETQYF
abundance: -; j_gene: TRBJ2-7; len: 16; v_gene: TRBV6-2/TRBV6-3; d_gene: TRBD1; CDR3nt: TGTGCCAGCAGTTACTCACAGGGACAGGGCCTTTACGAGCAGTACTTC; CDR3aa: CASSYSQGQGLYEQYF
abundance: few; j_gene: TRBJ1-2; len: 14; v_gene: TRBV19; d_gene: -; CDR3nt: TGTGCCAGTAGCAGACAGGTATATAACTATGGCTACACCTTC; CDR3aa: CASSRQVYNYGYTF
abundance: once; j_gene: TRBJ2-2; len: 13; v_gene: TRBV28; d_gene: -; CDR3nt: TGTGCCAGCAGTGAGGACAGCACCGGGGAGCTGTTTTTT; CDR3aa: CASSEDSTGELFF
abundance: few; j_gene: TRBJ2-3; len: 11; v_gene: TRBV14; d_gene: -; CDR3nt: TGTGCCAGCGGGGGGAGCTCCTTAAGGTATTTT; CDR3aa: CASGGSSLRYF
abundance: -; j_gene: TRBJ2-7; len: 17; v_gene: TRBV3-1/TRBV3-2; d_gene: -; CDR3nt: TGTGCCAGCAGCCAAGATCCCCAGGGGCTCCGAATATGCGAGCAGTACTTC; CDR3aa: CASSQDPQGLRICEQYF
abundance: -; j_gene: TRBJ2-2; len: 16; v_gene: TRBV3-1/TRBV3-2; d_gene: -; CDR3nt: TGTGCCAGCAGCCATTTCGGTGTATCGAACACCGGGGAGCTGTTTTTT; CDR3aa: CASSHFGVSNTGELFF
abundance: -; j_gene: TRBJ1-2; len: 13; v_gene: TRBV7-2; d_gene: -; CDR3nt: TGTGCCAGCAGCTTAGGCGGGGTTAGTGGCTACACCTTC; CDR3aa: CASSLGGVSGYTF
abundance: few; j_gene: TRBJ1-2; len: 14; v_gene: TRBV15; d_gene: TRBD1; CDR3nt: TGTGCCACCAGCACCAGGGGGCGATTCGATGGCTACACCTTC; CDR3aa: CATSTRGRFDGYTF
abundance: -; j_gene: TRBJ1-1; len: 15; v_gene: TRBV21-1; d_gene: -; CDR3nt: TGTGCCAGCAGCAAAGGGGAGGGGGGACACACTGAAGCTTTCTTT; CDR3aa: CASSKGEGGHTEAFF
abundance: -; j_gene: TRBJ2-3; len: 14; v_gene: TRBV6-5; d_gene: TRBD1; CDR3nt: TGTGCCAGCTCCCGGGACAGGGATGCAGATACGCAGTATTTT; CDR3aa: CASSRDRDADTQYF
abundance: -; j_gene: TRBJ2-1; len: 17; v_gene: TRBV5-3; d_gene: TRBD2; CDR3nt: TGTGCCAGAAAAGCGGGGACTAGCGGGGAGGATTACAATGAGCAGTTCTTC; CDR3aa: CARKAGTSGEDYNEQFF
abundance: -; j_gene: TRBJ2-2; len: 16; v_gene: TRBV28; d_gene: -; CDR3nt: TGTGCCAGTCAGGGGCGGGAGCCCCCCGACACCGGGGAGCTGTTTTTT; CDR3aa: CASQGREPPDTGELFF
abundance: few; j_gene: TRBJ1-1; len: 12; v_gene: TRBV12-3/TRBV12-4; d_gene: -; CDR3nt: TGTGCCAGCAGTCAAGGGGCAGGGGAAGCTTTCTTT; CDR3aa: CASSQGAGEAFF